The clone carrying this TCR beta chain turned up a few times. Its target is not known. Sequence at one end of the junction differs from germline and may be a read error. With a constant-region primer, TCR beta cDNA was made from approximately 520 ng of total RNA. Three nested multiplex PCR rounds of slightly modified ARM-PCR generated TCR beta libraries. Use of TRBV1-TRBV30 forward primers with a C-beta reverse primer characterized the first two PCR rounds, which lasted ten to eleven cycles each. MiXCR, run by TCRdb on the multiplex PCR reads, gives a single entry per CDR3 protein. The repertoire holds 40,000 to 55,000 distinct CDR3 sequences, with around 77% as singletons. Starting material for RNA and DNA co-extraction consisted of roughly 20-34 mg of unsorted bulk tissue. The data are from a study of tumor-infiltrating lymphocytes in primary liver carcinoma. General study findings and limits: Merely about 8-25% of top clones occurred in all five tumor regions. Blood's top-250-clone fraction was significantly lower than that of tumors (p = 0.039).

CDR1 is SQVTM, CDR2 ANQGSEA, per germline. This CDR3 has 14 residues. Sequencing was done on a sample of liver tumor tissue from sampling region 5. Subset of the sample: tumor region T5, tumor centre. The origin of this receptor is a man in his forties or fifties with primary liver carcinoma and hepatitis B virus infection. The V call is TRBV29-1, the J call TRBJ2-3; 7 bases are shared with TRBD2. This chain's CDR3 is CSAVAGAGTDTQYF. Here the CDR3 DNA reads TGCAGCGCCGTGGCGGGAGCCGGCACAGACACGCAGTATTTT.